The TCR beta chain described here comes from a study of cytomegalovirus exposure and HLA in healthy donors. Study observations and caveats: Across donors, sequencing depth was assumed by presence/absence analyses to be roughly uniform. In vitro confirmation showed three CMV-associated chains to be CMV antigen specific.

The CDR3 loop spans 13 amino acids. V gave up 6 bases and J gave up 4 bases; unmatched junction bases: 3. Germline lookup yields CDR1 LNHDA and CDR2 SQIVND (reference sequence). This clone was counted between two and nine times. Its matching antigen is unknown. The PCR employed 60 Vbeta primers together with 13 Jbeta primers. The table came from immunoSEQ multiplex PCR; TCRdb's copy has only in-frame clones and leaves some out. Here the sample spans about 150,000 clones, roughly 81% being singletons. This chain joins TRBV19 and TRBJ2-3; TRBD2 matches at 8 bases. This TCR came from a woman aged 18-29 years in good health and CMV-seronegative. Source material: PBMCs. As DNA, the CDR3 is TGTGCCAGTAGCGGGGGGGGCGCAGATACGCAGTATTTT. It is translated as CASSGGGADTQYF.